Listed below are T cell receptor beta chains from one sample, sequenced in a study of OX40 agonist ivuxolimab in advanced cancers. Assay: immunoSEQ multiplex PCR; the TCRdb copy retains only in-frame clones and omits some. This sample carries about 89,000 clones, roughly 90% of them seen once, and the ten largest clones take roughly 0.64%. Here the sequenced sample was CD4+ or CD8+ T cells sorted from blood, taken in a trial of the OX40 agonist ivuxolimab. These receptors all come from an adult with an advanced solid tumor such as melanoma, head and neck, liver or kidney cancer. Each CDR3 is given with its conserved first and last residue. D genes are given only for firm matches. Not all rows give a size; the values are once, few, many and, for expanded clones, a class.

V	J	D	size	CDR3	DNA
TRBV5-1	TRBJ2-7	.	once	CASSPSPGGIRTYEQYF	TGCGCCAGCAGCCCGTCCCCCGGCGGGATAAGGACCTACGAGCAGTACTTC
TRBV11-2	TRBJ1-4	.	.	CASSKGGQGLNEKLFF	TGTGCCAGCAGCAAAGGCGGGCAGGGGTTAAATGAAAAACTGTTTTTT
TRBV7-2	TRBJ1-2	.	once	CASSRDRGVNGYTF	TGTGCCAGCAGCCGGGACCGCGGGGTGAATGGCTACACCTTC
TRBV28	TRBJ1-1	.	.	CASSTTGSGAAEAFF	TGTGCCAGCAGTACCACAGGGTCCGGAGCCGCTGAAGCTTTCTTT
TRBV7-3	TRBJ2-3	.	.	CASSLSRVADTQYF	TGTGCCAGCAGCTTAAGCAGGGTGGCAGATACGCAGTATTTT
TRBV5-1	TRBJ2-1	TRBD2	.	CASSLDITGGSYNEQFF	TGCGCCAGCAGCTTGGATATAACGGGGGGCTCCTACAATGAGCAGTTCTTC
TRBV6-6	TRBJ2-7	TRBD1	.	CASSYYRDRAGEQYF	TGTGCCAGCAGTTACTATCGGGACAGGGCGGGCGAGCAGTACTTC
TRBV6-5	TRBJ2-7	.	.	CASSYPRGKYEQYF	TGTGCCAGCAGTTACCCCAGGGGAAAGTACGAGCAGTACTTC
TRBV14	TRBJ1-2	TRBD1	once	CASSSRQGDGYTF	TGTGCCAGCAGCTCGCGACAGGGGGATGGCTACACCTTC
TRBV28	TRBJ1-5	.	.	CASSPVSSNQPQHF	TGTGCCAGCAGTCCAGTCAGTAGCAATCAGCCCCAGCATTTT
TRBV6-6	TRBJ2-5	.	.	CASSYMKETQYF	TGTGCCAGCAGTTATATGAAAGAGACCCAGTACTTC
TRBV5-4	TRBJ2-5	.	.	CASSLGGPGQETQYF	TGTGCCAGCAGCTTGGGGGGGCCCGGCCAAGAGACCCAGTACTTC
TRBV5-1	TRBJ2-7	.	.	CASSLAPGAYEQYF	TGCGCCAGCAGCTTGGCCCCCGGGGCTTACGAGCAGTACTTC
TRBV28	TRBJ1-5	TRBD1	.	CASSIQGKVGNQPQHF	TGTGCCAGCAGTATACAGGGGAAGGTGGGCAATCAGCCCCAGCATTTT
TRBV6-1	TRBJ2-1	.	.	CASSFLAGEQFF	TGTGCCAGCAGTTTCTTGGCGGGTGAGCAGTTCTTC